Sequencing of this TCR beta chain was carried out in a study of blood T cell repertoires in COVID-19. Looking at the study overall: The United States, Italy and Spain provided the acute and convalescent COVID-19 samples.

The CDR3 loop spans 15 amino acids. Trimming cost V 6 bases and J 2 bases, with 17 bases left between them. The germline V gene encodes CDR1 MDHEN and CDR2 SYDVKM. TCRdb's table, derived via immunoSEQ multiplex PCR, lists solely in-frame clones and lacks some. The profile shows roughly 97,000 clones, roughly 80% of them singletons. This receptor was identified in a woman of 80 years or more with active or convalescent COVID-19. Source material: peripheral blood. The V call is TRBV28, the J call TRBJ2-7; weak D call: TRBD1 (5 bases). CDR3 sequence (DNA): TGTGCCAGCAGACTTCAGGGAAGTGGGGCCTACGAGCAGTACTTC. It translates to CASRLQGSGAYEQYF.